This is a list of T cell receptor beta chains from one sample in a study of cytomegalovirus exposure and HLA in healthy donors. Only in-frame clones appear in the TCRdb table, and some are missing; sequencing was by immunoSEQ multiplex PCR. The sample holds under 200,000 clones, 84% seen once. The sample was PBMCs. These receptors all stem from a man aged 30 to 45 in good health and CMV-seronegative. The CDR3 runs from the conserved cysteine through the conserved F or W. Fields, in order: D gene, V gene, clone size, J gene, CDR3 length, CDR3 DNA, CDR3 protein. D genes are given only for firm matches. The listing skips clone size in some rows; elsewhere it reads once, few, many or a size class.

>TRBD2|TRBV27|.|TRBJ2-7|16
TGTGCCAGCAGTCCCGGGACTAGCGGAGGAGTCTACGGGCAGTACTTC
CASSPGTSGGVYGQYF
>TRBD1|TRBV18|.|TRBJ1-4|17
TGTGCCAGCTCACCCACGCCGGGACAGACCCTTAATGAAAAACTGTTTTTT
CASSPTPGQTLNEKLFF
>TRBD2|TRBV13|once|TRBJ2-3|15
TGTGCCAGCAGCTTAGTACTAGCGGGAGCAGATACGCAGTATTTT
CASSLVLAGADTQYF
>TRBD1|TRBV11-2|.|TRBJ2-7|15
TGTGCCAGCAGCTTAGGACAGGGAACCCTACGAGAGCAGTACTTC
CASSLGQGTLREQYF
>TRBD1|TRBV19|.|TRBJ2-2|14
TGTGCCAGTAGTACGGGACAGGGGGCGGGGGAGCTGTTTTTT
CASSTGQGAGELFF
>.|TRBV7-6|.|TRBJ2-5|13
TGTGCCAGCAGCTTTGAGTTACAAGAGACCCAGTACTTC
CASSFELQETQYF
>.|TRBV19|.|TRBJ2-4|15
TGTGCCAGTAGTCCAAGCTGGTTAGCCGAAAACATTCAGTACTTC
CASSPSWLAENIQYF
>.|TRBV4-3|.|TRBJ1-6|15
TGCGCCAGCAGCCAAGATGGCAGCGGGGGATCACCCCTCCACTTT
CASSQDGSGGSPLHF
>.|TRBV7-9|few|TRBJ2-5|13
TGTGCCAGCAGCTTCCAGGGGACAGAGACCCAGTACTTC
CASSFQGTETQYF
>TRBD2|TRBV4-1|.|TRBJ2-3|15
TGCGCCAGCAGCCATCCCGTGGGGGGGACAGATACGCAGTATTTT
CASSHPVGGTDTQYF
>.|TRBV28|.|TRBJ1-2|15
TGTGCCAGCCTACTCCGGGGGGGCGGAGTCTATGGCTACACCTTC
CASLLRGGGVYGYTF
>TRBD1|TRBV2|few|TRBJ2-7|13
TGTGCCAGCAGTGATGACAGGGAAGACGAGCAGTACTTC
CASSDDREDEQYF
>.|TRBV2|.|TRBJ2-5|16
TGTGCCAGCAGTCCGCTACGGACGGACGCCGGAGGGGCCCAGTACTTC
CASSPLRTDAGGAQYF
>.|TRBV28|.|TRBJ1-2|14
TGTGCCAGCAGCTTGGGGGGGGAGACCTATGGCTACACCTTC
CASSLGGETYGYTF
>TRBD2|TRBV5-5|.|TRBJ2-7|16
TGTGCCAGCTCTCCAGCCAGGAGCGGGAGGGCCTACGAGCAGTACTTC
CASSPARSGRAYEQYF
>TRBD2|TRBV25-1|.|TRBJ2-1|14
TGTGCCAGCAGTGATAGCGGGAGAACAAATGAGCAGTTCTTC
CASSDSGRTNEQFF
>TRBD2|TRBV7-2|.|TRBJ2-5|15
TGTGCCAGCACCACCGGGACTAGCGGGATGGAGACCCAGTACTTC
CASTTGTSGMETQYF
>.|TRBV5-1|.|TRBJ2-2|11
TGCGCCAGCAGCAAGGGGCAGGAGCTGTTTTTT
CASSKGQELFF
>TRBD1|TRBV13|.|TRBJ2-7|15
TGTGCCAGCACCCGATATGGACAGGGTACCTACGAGCAGTACTTC
CASTRYGQGTYEQYF
>TRBD2|TRBV19|.|TRBJ2-7|13
TGTGCCAGTAGTATCCCCGGGGGGGACGAGCAGTACTTC
CASSIPGGDEQYF
>.|TRBV9|.|TRBJ1-2|14
TGTGCCAGCAGCGTAGCTTCGGGACTTCACGGCTACACCTTC
CASSVASGLHGYTF
>.|TRBV18|.|TRBJ1-2|15
TGTGCCAGCTCACCACTACCAGGGACAAACGATGGCTACACCTTC
CASSPLPGTNDGYTF
>TRBD1|TRBV4-1|once|TRBJ2-3|18
TGCGCCAGCAGCCAAGACGCCCCGGGACAGGGGTTGACAGATACGCAGTATTTT
CASSQDAPGQGLTDTQYF